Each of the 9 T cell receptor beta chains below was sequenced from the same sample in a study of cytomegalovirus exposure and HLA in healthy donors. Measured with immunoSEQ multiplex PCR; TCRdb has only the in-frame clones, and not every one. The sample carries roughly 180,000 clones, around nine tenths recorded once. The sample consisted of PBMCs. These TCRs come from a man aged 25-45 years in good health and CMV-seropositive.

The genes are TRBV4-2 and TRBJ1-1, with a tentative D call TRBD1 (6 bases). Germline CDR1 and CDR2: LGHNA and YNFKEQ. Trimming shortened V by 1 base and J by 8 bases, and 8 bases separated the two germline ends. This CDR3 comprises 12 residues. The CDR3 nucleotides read TGTGCCAGCAGCCAAGTTGGGACAGAAGCTTTCTTT. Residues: CASSQVGTEAFF.

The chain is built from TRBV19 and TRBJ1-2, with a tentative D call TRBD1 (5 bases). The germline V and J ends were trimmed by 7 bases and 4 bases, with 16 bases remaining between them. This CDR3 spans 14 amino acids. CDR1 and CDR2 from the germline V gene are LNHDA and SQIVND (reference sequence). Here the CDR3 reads CASTLTEGLYGYTF. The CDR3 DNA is TGTGCCAGTACTTTGACAGAGGGCCTCTATGGCTACACCTTC. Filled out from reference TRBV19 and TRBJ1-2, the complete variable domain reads DGGITQSPKYLFRKEGQNVTLSCEQNLNHDAMYWYRQDPGQGLRLIYYSQIVNDFQKGDIAEGYSVSREKKESFPLTVTSAQKNPTAFYLCASTLTEGLYGYTFGSGTRLTVV.

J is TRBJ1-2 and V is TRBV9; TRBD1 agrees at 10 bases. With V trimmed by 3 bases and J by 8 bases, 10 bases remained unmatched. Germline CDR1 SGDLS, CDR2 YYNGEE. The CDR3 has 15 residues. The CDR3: CASSAPTGGEEGYTF. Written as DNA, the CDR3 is TGTGCCAGCAGCGCCCCGACAGGGGGCGAGGAAGGCTACACCTTC.

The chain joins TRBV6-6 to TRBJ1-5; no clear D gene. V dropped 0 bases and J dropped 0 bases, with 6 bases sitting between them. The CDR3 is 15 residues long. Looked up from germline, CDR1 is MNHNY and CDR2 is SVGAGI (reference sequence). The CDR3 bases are TGTGCCAGCAGTTACTCGGCAGGTAGCAATCAGCCCCAGCATTTT. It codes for CASSYSAGSNQPQHF.

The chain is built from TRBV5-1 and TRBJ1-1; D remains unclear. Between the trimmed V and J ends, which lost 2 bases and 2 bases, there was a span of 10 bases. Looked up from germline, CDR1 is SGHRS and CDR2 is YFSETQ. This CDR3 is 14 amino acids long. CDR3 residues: CASSFRTSNTEAFF. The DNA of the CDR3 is TGCGCCAGCAGCTTCCGGACTAGCAACACTGAAGCTTTCTTT.

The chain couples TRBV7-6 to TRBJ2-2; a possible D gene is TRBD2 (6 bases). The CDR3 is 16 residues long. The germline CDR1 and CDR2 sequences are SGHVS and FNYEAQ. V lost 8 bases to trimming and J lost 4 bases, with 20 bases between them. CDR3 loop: CASPSAGRSVTGELFF. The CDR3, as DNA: TGTGCCAGCCCCTCCGCAGGGAGGTCGGTCACCGGGGAGCTGTTTTTT.

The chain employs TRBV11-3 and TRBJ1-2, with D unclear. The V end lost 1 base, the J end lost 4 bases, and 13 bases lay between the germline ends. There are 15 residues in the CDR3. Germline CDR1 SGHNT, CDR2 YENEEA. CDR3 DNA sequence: TGTGCCAGCAGCTTAGGGGATAATGCATTCTATGGCTACACCTTC. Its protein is CASSLGDNAFYGYTF.

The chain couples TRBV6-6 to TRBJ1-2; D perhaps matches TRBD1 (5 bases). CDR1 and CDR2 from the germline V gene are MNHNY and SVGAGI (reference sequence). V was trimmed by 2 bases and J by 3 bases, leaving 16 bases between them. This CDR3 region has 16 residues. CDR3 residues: CASSYLGTRRDYGYTF. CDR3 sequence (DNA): TGTGCCAGCAGTTACCTCGGGACCCGGCGGGACTATGGCTACACCTTC.

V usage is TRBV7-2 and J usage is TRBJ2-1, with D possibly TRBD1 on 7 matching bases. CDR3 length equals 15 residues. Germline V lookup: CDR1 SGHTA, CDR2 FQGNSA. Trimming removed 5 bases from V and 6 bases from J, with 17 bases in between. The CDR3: CASSPGGGATNEQFF. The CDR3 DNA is TGTGCCAGCAGCCCAGGGGGAGGAGCGACCAATGAGCAGTTCTTC.